Each of the 9 T cell receptor beta chains below was sequenced from the same sample in a study of T cells in Graves' hyperthyroidism and ophthalmopathy. Researchers amplified the TCR beta CDR3 regions from RNA transcripts. RT-PCR in the first round (using the HTBI primer set) targeted the TCR CDR3. TCRdb redid the calling of the multiplex PCR reads with MiXCR, one entry per CDR3 protein. The sample lists roughly 570,000 distinct CDR3 sequences; 15% to 19% were seen once. Source material: blood. The origin of the receptors is a woman between 25 and 40 years old with Graves' hyperthyroidism.

In nucleotides, the CDR3 is TGTGCCAGCAGGCCAGGGGGCCTGGACGAGCAGTACTTC. Its protein is CASRPGGLDEQYF. V usage is TRBV27 and J usage is TRBJ2-7, with 8 positions matching TRBD1. Germline V lookup: CDR1 MNHEY, CDR2 SMNVEV (reference sequence). The junction had 6 bases not matched to a gene; V was cut back by 6 bases and J by 5 bases. The CDR3 length is 13 residues.

This clonotype was recorded a few times. The chain recombines TRBV6-6 with TRBJ2-7, with 11 bases that match TRBD1. V shed 0 bases, J shed 7 bases, and the junction held 5 bases outside the gene matches. Germline V gene lookup returns CDR1 MNHNY and CDR2 SVGAGI (reference sequence). The CDR3 sequence is 15 residues long. CDR3 residues: CASSYSGQGAWEQYF. In DNA form, the CDR3 reads TGTGCCAGCAGTTACTCCGGACAGGGGGCTTGGGAGCAGTACTTC.

This clonotype was observed many times. The chain combines TRBV28 with TRBJ1-2; TRBD1 might be the D (6 bases). The CDR3 is 13 amino acids. The germline V gene has CDR1 MDHEN and CDR2 SYDVKM. V shed 9 bases and J shed 4 bases, with 15 bases lying between them. The CDR3 DNA reads as TGTGCCAGTCTACAGGGTACGGGCTATGGCTACACCTTC. It specifies CASLQGTGYGYTF.

Ten or more counts support this clonotype. The rearrangement uses TRBV12-3 or TRBV12-4 and TRBJ2-7, with 8 bases fitting TRBD1. The CDR3 contains 14 residues. V trimming: 4 bases; J trimming: 4 bases; junction bases outside the gene matches: 6. CDR3 sequence (DNA): TGTGCCAGCAGTTCCGGACAGGGTTTTTACGAGCAGTACTTC. Residues: CASSSGQGFYEQYF.

This clonotype was found a few times. The chain combines TRBV4-1 with TRBJ2-3; 9 bases map to TRBD2. The ends lost 6 bases at V and 6 bases at J; junction bases unmatched: 13. Germline CDR1 MGHRA, CDR2 YSYEKL. The CDR3 totals 16 residues. The CDR3 loop reads CASSYSGRDPGDTQYF. CDR3 nucleotides: TGCGCCAGCAGTTATAGCGGGAGAGATCCGGGTGATACGCAGTATTTT.

In this sample, this clonotype turned up many times. V gene TRBV5-1 combines with J gene TRBJ2-1, with 10 bases fitting TRBD2. The J segment lost 8 bases and the V segment lost 4 bases, leaving 18 bases of the junction unmatched. Germline assignment: CDR1 SGHRS and CDR2 YFSETQ. The CDR3 extends over 18 amino acids. CDR3 protein: CASSPRGAGGSGLDEQFF. Here the CDR3 DNA reads TGCGCCAGCAGCCCCAGGGGAGCGGGAGGGAGTGGGTTGGATGAGCAGTTCTTC.

Of note for this clonotype: This clone may be a read error of a much larger clone one base away. The V gene is TRBV24-1, the J gene TRBJ2-1, with 8 nucleotides matching TRBD2. The V and J ends lost 3 bases and 8 bases, in that order; junction bases with no gene match: 8. This CDR3 contains 15 residues. CDR1 is KGHDR and CDR2 is SFDVKD in the germline V gene. DNA for the CDR3: TGTGCCACCAGTGATGCTAACGGGAGGGCCCATGAGCAGTTCTTC. The encoded protein is CATSDANGRAHEQFF.

This clonotype was observed many times. V usage is TRBV6-1 and J usage is TRBJ2-3, with 8 bases fitting TRBD2. The length of the CDR3 is 16 residues. Germline V gene lookup returns CDR1 MNHNS and CDR2 SASEGT. The CDR3, as DNA: TGTGCTAGTAAAAGGGGCAGCGGGGGTGGCACAGATACGCAGTATTTT. As protein: CASKRGSGGGTDTQYF.

This clonotype showed up many times. V is TRBV6-1 and J is TRBJ1-4; 7 nucleotides agree with TRBD1. Looked up from germline, CDR1 is MNHNS and CDR2 is SASEGT. The CDR3 spans 15 residues. The V gene end was trimmed by 6 bases and the J gene end by 5 bases; junction bases not matched to a gene: 9. The DNA of the CDR3 is TGTGCCAGCAGCCCTGGACAGGCCATCAATGAAAAACTGTTTTTT. Translation gives CASSPGQAINEKLFF.